Listed below are T cell receptor beta chains from one sample, sequenced in a study of T cells in Graves' hyperthyroidism and ophthalmopathy. Each CDR3 protein gets one entry after TCRdb re-called the multiplex PCR reads with MiXCR. The table has 400,000 to 500,000 distinct CDR3 sequences, about an eighth seen once. The sequencing sample was made of blood. The receptors here all came from a woman between 18 and 29 years old with Graves' hyperthyroidism. CDR3s include the opening cysteine and the closing phenylalanine or tryptophan. D genes are given only for firm matches. Only some rows state a clone size, as once, few, many or a class for expanded clones.

- | - | TRBJ2-5 | TRBV19 | CASSWTGRDETQYF | TGTGCCAGTAGCTGGACGGGGCGTGATGAGACCCAGTACTTC
- | - | TRBJ2-1 | TRBV11-2 | CASAREIGEQFF | TGTGCCAGCGCCCGGGAGATCGGTGAGCAGTTCTTC
TRBD2 | many | TRBJ2-1 | TRBV6-2/TRBV6-3 | CASRRLAGQGNEQFF | TGTGCCAGCAGGCGACTAGCGGGACAAGGCAATGAGCAGTTCTTC
- | many | TRBJ2-3 | TRBV7-9 | CASSLGRSSTDTQYF | TGTGCCAGCAGCTTAGGGCGGTCTAGCACAGATACGCAGTATTTT
TRBD1 | - | TRBJ1-4 | TRBV29-1 | CSGATGATNEKLFF | TGCAGCGGCGCGACAGGGGCAACTAATGAAAAACTGTTTTTT
- | many | TRBJ1-2 | TRBV12-3/TRBV12-4 | CASSSLRQITRYTF | TGTGCCAGCAGTTCCTTAAGACAGATCACACGCTACACCTTC
- | many | TRBJ1-1 | TRBV6-2/TRBV6-3 | CASSYFQGATEAFF | TGTGCCAGCAGTTACTTCCAGGGAGCGACTGAAGCTTTCTTT
TRBD2 | few | TRBJ2-2 | TRBV20-1 | CSARDVTSGTGANTGELFF | TGCAGTGCTAGAGATGTGACTAGCGGGACTGGTGCGAACACCGGGGAGCTGTTTTTT
- | few | TRBJ1-2 | TRBV27 | CASSTSRSYGYTF | TGTGCCAGCAGTACGAGTAGGAGCTATGGCTACACCTTC
- | - | TRBJ2-7 | TRBV5-4 | CASSLGGGRSYEQNF | TGTGCCAGCAGCTTGGGCGGTGGAAGGTCCTACGAGCAGAACTTC
- | few | TRBJ1-6 | TRBV27 | CASSLRNGSPLHF | TGTGCCAGCAGTTTACGTAACGGTTCACCCCTCCACTTT
TRBD2 | few | TRBJ2-7 | TRBV9 | CASSVQDGLAYEQYF | TGTGCCAGCAGCGTTCAAGACGGACTAGCCTACGAGCAGTACTTC
- | many | TRBJ2-3 | TRBV27 | CASSFGSLRVVTDTQYF | TGTGCCAGCAGTTTCGGTTCCCTCAGGGTGGTAACAGATACGCAGTATTTT
- | few | TRBJ2-3 | TRBV24-1 | CATSDLLTQYF | TGTGCCACCAGTGATTTGCTAACGCAGTATTTT
TRBD1 | - | TRBJ1-2 | TRBV6-2/TRBV6-3 | CASTIGQGGYGYTF | TGTGCCAGCACGATAGGACAGGGTGGCTATGGCTACACCTTC
TRBD1 | many | TRBJ2-1 | TRBV6-1 | CASSPGTGDYNEQFF | TGTGCCAGCAGCCCCGGGACAGGGGACTACAATGAGCAGTTCTTC
- | - | TRBJ2-7 | TRBV12-3/TRBV12-4 | CASSQDQNYPGRSPTYEQYF | TGTGCCAGCAGCCAAGATCAAAATTATCCGGGACGGAGTCCGACCTACGAGCAGTACTTC
TRBD2 | - | TRBJ2-7 | TRBV19 | CASAVAGGQNEQYF | TGTGCCAGTGCGGTAGCGGGAGGGCAGAACGAGCAGTACTTC
- | many | TRBJ1-5 | TRBV12-3/TRBV12-4 | CASSSYGGNQPQHF | TGTGCCAGCAGCTCTTATGGGGGCAATCAGCCCCAGCATTTT
- | many | TRBJ1-1 | TRBV3-1 | CASSQPTGSTEAFF | TGTGCCAGCAGCCAACCCACAGGGTCCACTGAAGCTTTCTTT
- | many | TRBJ2-4 | TRBV12-3/TRBV12-4 | CASSLVGLAKNIQYF | TGTGCCAGCAGTTTAGTAGGCCTAGCCAAAAACATTCAGTACTTC
TRBD1 | many | TRBJ2-7 | TRBV20-1 | CSARDPWTGANEQYF | TGCAGTGCTAGAGATCCGTGGACAGGGGCAAACGAGCAGTACTTC